A selection of T cell receptor beta chains follows, all from one sample in a study of blood T cell repertoires in COVID-19. TCRdb's table, derived via immunoSEQ multiplex PCR, lists solely in-frame clones and lacks some. The data hold 150,000 to 200,000 clones, with roughly 80% observed a single time. Material for sequencing was PBMCs or T cells enriched from blood (not recorded which). The receptors originated from a man in his forties or fifties who had recovered from COVID-19. CDR3s leave out the opening cysteine and the closing phenylalanine or tryptophan. Fields, in order: V gene, J gene, CDR3 protein.

V gene: TRBV2; J gene: TRBJ2-3; CDR3 protein: ASRLDRTSTDTQY
V gene: TRBV19; J gene: TRBJ1-2; CDR3 protein: ASTRKGDTYGYT
V gene: TRBV5-6; J gene: TRBJ2-2; CDR3 protein: ASSLLAGGPDTGELF
V gene: TRBV30; J gene: TRBJ1-6; CDR3 protein: AWSETGERSPLH
V gene: TRBV5-4; J gene: TRBJ1-2; CDR3 protein: ASSPLEGGTYGYT
V gene: TRBV9; J gene: TRBJ2-7; CDR3 protein: ASSVGAGTSYEQY
V gene: TRBV2; J gene: TRBJ2-1; CDR3 protein: ASSVVRNNEQF
V gene: TRBV25-1; J gene: TRBJ2-5; CDR3 protein: ASSFSGGETQY
V gene: TRBV28; J gene: TRBJ1-5; CDR3 protein: ASSVSGTGGFQPQH
V gene: TRBV27; J gene: TRBJ1-6; CDR3 protein: ASRGESYNSPLH
V gene: TRBV6-4; J gene: TRBJ1-2; CDR3 protein: ASSDSGTPAGYT
V gene: TRBV5-1; J gene: TRBJ2-7; CDR3 protein: ASSSVQGDEQY
V gene: TRBV2; J gene: TRBJ2-5; CDR3 protein: ASRGQQHQETQY
V gene: TRBV25-1; J gene: TRBJ2-5; CDR3 protein: ASSGNPPVWETQY
V gene: TRBV6-2/TRBV6-3; J gene: TRBJ2-3; CDR3 protein: ASTPPAGGTSPTDTQY
V gene: TRBV6-5; J gene: TRBJ2-1; CDR3 protein: ASSWQAGGASEQF
V gene: TRBV5-6; J gene: TRBJ1-4; CDR3 protein: ASSLLLINEKLF
V gene: TRBV7-7; J gene: TRBJ2-7; CDR3 protein: ASSLRAGPYEQY
V gene: TRBV10-3; J gene: TRBJ1-1; CDR3 protein: AISGQPNTEAF
V gene: TRBV11-2; J gene: TRBJ2-1; CDR3 protein: ASSFGLAAHNEQF
V gene: TRBV1; J gene: TRBJ2-1; CDR3 protein: TSSQEGGLHNEQF
V gene: TRBV6-2/TRBV6-3; J gene: TRBJ2-1; CDR3 protein: ASSYRGEDSYNEQF
V gene: TRBV18; J gene: TRBJ1-1; CDR3 protein: ASSPRGSEAF
V gene: TRBV10-1; J gene: TRBJ1-4; CDR3 protein: ARTTPGATNEKLF
V gene: TRBV28; J gene: TRBJ1-2; CDR3 protein: ASSTWPGNNGYT
V gene: TRBV4-2; J gene: TRBJ2-5; CDR3 protein: ASSQTTSGSGQETQY
V gene: TRBV5-1; J gene: TRBJ2-5; CDR3 protein: ASSFTNKPGETQY
V gene: TRBV10-1; J gene: TRBJ1-3; CDR3 protein: ASRQSLSGNTIY
V gene: TRBV2; J gene: TRBJ2-1; CDR3 protein: ASSEQGRTYNEQF
V gene: TRBV6-5; J gene: TRBJ2-3; CDR3 protein: ASSILAGGTDTQY
V gene: TRBV6-5; J gene: TRBJ2-1; CDR3 protein: ATTGGPVYNEQF
V gene: TRBV6-5; J gene: TRBJ2-7; CDR3 protein: ASSSPGLERREQY
V gene: TRBV7-2; J gene: TRBJ1-2; CDR3 protein: ASSLSSRDRDGYT
V gene: TRBV28; J gene: TRBJ1-6; CDR3 protein: ASSLRLGNNSPLH
V gene: TRBV19; J gene: TRBJ1-1; CDR3 protein: ASTNLVMNTEAF
V gene: TRBV19; J gene: TRBJ1-1; CDR3 protein: ASTEGLENTEAF
V gene: TRBV19; J gene: TRBJ2-5; CDR3 protein: ASSITTGGETQY
V gene: TRBV7-9; J gene: TRBJ1-5; CDR3 protein: ASSFAEQPQH
V gene: TRBV25-1; J gene: TRBJ1-5; CDR3 protein: ASAPPGIGNQPQH
V gene: TRBV7-9; J gene: TRBJ2-5; CDR3 protein: ASSHTGTAETQY
V gene: TRBV19; J gene: TRBJ1-5; CDR3 protein: ASRDRGQSGQPQH
V gene: TRBV19; J gene: TRBJ2-1; CDR3 protein: ASSIKTGGGLSNEQF
V gene: TRBV5-1; J gene: TRBJ2-1; CDR3 protein: ASSAAGEEDNEQF
V gene: TRBV28; J gene: TRBJ1-1; CDR3 protein: ASSFRTLTEAF
V gene: TRBV5-1; J gene: TRBJ2-1; CDR3 protein: ASSLASGRDEQF
V gene: TRBV3-1/TRBV3-2; J gene: TRBJ2-2; CDR3 protein: ASSQQGPVNTGELF
V gene: TRBV5-5; J gene: TRBJ1-1; CDR3 protein: ASSTGQGAAEAF
V gene: TRBV19; J gene: TRBJ2-5; CDR3 protein: ASSTTSGGPQETQY
V gene: TRBV30; J gene: TRBJ2-5; CDR3 protein: AWRSRGQQETQY
V gene: TRBV7-9; J gene: TRBJ1-3; CDR3 protein: ASRRGVGNTIY
V gene: TRBV9; J gene: TRBJ1-2; CDR3 protein: ASSDRVNGYT
V gene: TRBV27; J gene: TRBJ2-2; CDR3 protein: ASRGRNTGELF
V gene: TRBV4-2; J gene: TRBJ1-5; CDR3 protein: ASSQGQDQPQH
V gene: TRBV7-2; J gene: TRBJ2-7; CDR3 protein: ASSSERTNFYEQY
V gene: TRBV7-9; J gene: TRBJ1-5; CDR3 protein: ASSGTGEGSNQPQH
V gene: TRBV28; J gene: TRBJ2-7; CDR3 protein: ASSATQGLDEQY
V gene: TRBV4-1; J gene: TRBJ1-5; CDR3 protein: ASSLGGSLYSNQPQH
V gene: TRBV29-1; J gene: TRBJ2-1; CDR3 protein: SVLAGSYNEQF
V gene: TRBV27; J gene: TRBJ2-5; CDR3 protein: ASSIQGLGETQY